The present TCR beta chain was sequenced within a study of OX40 agonist ivuxolimab in advanced cancers. On cycle 4 day 1 and cycle 7 day 1, as well as at baseline, blood was sampled. On this clone itself: No antigen is known for it.

The repertoire was sequenced with immunoSEQ multiplex PCR; TCRdb's copy has only in-frame clones and lacks some. The sample holds roughly 23,000 clones, over 80% seen once. Findings and limits, study-wide: By week 6 at 0.1 to 3.0 mg/kg, blood CD4+ and CD8+ T cells had expanded clonally.

This sequence was found in an adult with an advanced solid tumor such as melanoma, head and neck, liver or kidney cancer. The specimen comprised CD4+ or CD8+ T cells sorted from blood, sampled in a trial of the OX40 agonist ivuxolimab.

The CDR3 DNA is TGTGCCAGTAGCCCGGCCCCGGGACAGGGGACCGCCGAGCAGTACTTC. As protein: CASSPAPGQGTAEQYF. V and J are TRBV19 and TRBJ2-7; 10 bases are a match to TRBD1. J was trimmed by 6 bases and V by 6 bases; bases with no gene match: 14. CDR3 size: 16 residues. Germline assignment: CDR1 LNHDA and CDR2 SQIVND (reference sequence).